This T cell receptor beta chain stems from a study of control samples from healthy donors and cancer patients. Measured with immunoSEQ multiplex PCR; TCRdb has only the in-frame clones, and not every one. The sample shows roughly 370,000 clones, about nine tenths of them seen only once. V was clipped by 3 bases and J by 3 bases; unmatched bases: 4. CDR1 is LNHDA and CDR2 is SQIVND in the germline V gene (reference sequence). The CDR3 extends over 14 amino acids. The receptor was derived from a man aged 40-49 years with head and neck cancer. The genes are TRBV19 and TRBJ2-7; 8 bases align to TRBD1. The specimen sequenced was PBMCs. The CDR3 nucleotides are TGTGCCAGTAGTATTGGGGACAGGTTCTACGAGCAGTACTTC. It translates to CASSIGDRFYEQYF.